The rows below give T cell receptor beta chains drawn from one sample of a study of radiotherapy plus CTLA-4 blockade in lung cancer. Some clones are missing from TCRdb's copy, which holds only in-frame ones; the method was immunoSEQ multiplex PCR. The sample lists 45,000 to 55,000 clones; around nine tenths were seen once. Sequences were derived from peripheral blood, sampled from a patient treated with radiotherapy plus ipilimumab. Receptors were obtained from a human donor with non-small cell lung cancer whose response to radiotherapy plus ipilimumab could not be evaluated. The CDR3 runs from the conserved cysteine through the conserved F or W. D genes are given only for firm matches. Size tells how often a clone was seen (once, few, many) or the class of an expanded clone, and some rows leave it out.

-	-	TRBV10-2	TRBJ2-2	TGCGCCAGCAGTGAGACACCGAACACCGGGGAGCTGTTTTTT	CASSETPNTGELFF
-	-	TRBV7-6	TRBJ2-3	TGTGCCAGCAGCATTAGGGGAGGAGGCACAGATACGCAGTATTTT	CASSIRGGGTDTQYF
TRBD2	-	TRBV5-5	TRBJ2-5	TGTGCCAGCAGCTTTGGGGGGGGCCAAGAGACCCAGTACTTC	CASSFGGGQETQYF
-	few	TRBV6-1	TRBJ2-1	TGTGCCAGCAGTGAAGTCAGGCGTTCCTACAATGAGCAGTTCTTC	CASSEVRRSYNEQFF
-	-	TRBV7-9	TRBJ2-7	TGTGCCAGCAGCCTGGGCCTGCTCTACGAGCAGTACTTC	CASSLGLLYEQYF
-	-	TRBV25-1	TRBJ2-1	TGTGCCAGCAGTGAAGATAGGGGCAATGAGCAGTTCTTC	CASSEDRGNEQFF
TRBD2	once	TRBV11-2	TRBJ2-2	TGTGCCAGCAGCTTAAGGGCTAGCGGGAACACCGGGGAGCTGTTTTTT	CASSLRASGNTGELFF
TRBD2	-	TRBV19	TRBJ2-1	TGTGCCAGTAGTATAGGAGGTAGCGGGAGTGGGGATGAGCAGTTCTTC	CASSIGGSGSGDEQFF
-	-	TRBV28	TRBJ2-7	TGTGCCAGCAGTCGCCCGGGGCGGGGATACGAGCAGTACTTC	CASSRPGRGYEQYF
-	-	TRBV28	TRBJ1-4	TGTGCCAGCAGTAGGGGCTCAGATGAAAAACTGTTTTTT	CASSRGSDEKLFF
-	-	TRBV6-1	TRBJ1-1	TGTGCCAGCAGTGAAGTCGGGAACACTGAAGCTTTCTTT	CASSEVGNTEAFF
-	-	TRBV2	TRBJ2-7	TGTGCCGGGCGGGTCTCCTACGAGCAGTACTTC	CAGRVSYEQYF
-	-	TRBV7-2	TRBJ1-5	TGTGCCAGCAGAGCCCACAGTTCCGGGCCCCAGCATTTT	CASRAHSSGPQHF
TRBD1	-	TRBV6-4	TRBJ1-6	TGTGCCAGCAGTGACTCAACAGGGGGCGGCCCCCTCCACTTT	CASSDSTGGGPLHF
-	-	TRBV12-5	TRBJ1-1	TGTGCTAGTGGTACAACCACAGGGACTGAAGCTTTCTTT	CASGTTTGTEAFF
TRBD1	once	TRBV28	TRBJ1-1	TGTGCCAGCAGGGAATTAACAGGGGGCGGGATGAACACTGAAGCTTTCTTT	CASRELTGGGMNTEAFF
-	-	TRBV6-5	TRBJ2-2	TGTGCCAGCAGTTTAGGGGCAATCGGGGAGCTGTTTTTT	CASSLGAIGELFF
TRBD1	-	TRBV4-3	TRBJ2-4	TGCGCCAGCAGCCGAGGACAGGGGGCTAACATTCAGTACTTC	CASSRGQGANIQYF
-	-	TRBV5-5	TRBJ1-2	TGTGCCAGCAGCTTGGGCGGAGGCGGTGGCTACACCTTC	CASSLGGGGGYTF
-	-	TRBV5-1	TRBJ1-4	TGCGCCAGCAGCTTGACGGGATCGAGAGAAAAACTGTTTTTT	CASSLTGSREKLFF
-	-	TRBV7-8	TRBJ2-2	TGTGCCAGCAGCTTACGCCGAGATTGGGGTCCGGGGTCCGGGGAGCTGTTTTTT	CASSLRRDWGPGSGELFF
-	-	TRBV7-2	TRBJ1-5	TGTGCCAGCAGCTCCGGGACACCCAATCAGCCCCAGCATTTT	CASSSGTPNQPQHF
TRBD1	-	TRBV9	TRBJ2-7	TGTGCCAGCAGCTCTACAGGGGGCAGATACGAGCAGTGCTTC	CASSSTGGRYEQCF
-	-	TRBV5-6	TRBJ2-7	TGTGCCAGCAGTGCAGGGAACTACGAGCAGTACTTC	CASSAGNYEQYF
-	medium-sized	TRBV27	TRBJ2-5	TGTGCCAGCTCCATGGTGGGACATCAACAAGAGACCCAGTACTTC	CASSMVGHQQETQYF
-	-	TRBV21-1	TRBJ2-2	TGTGCCAGCAGCAGACGACAGGGGGCGAACACCGGGGAGCTGTTTTTT	CASSRRQGANTGELFF
TRBD1	-	TRBV28	TRBJ1-1	TGTGCCAGCAGCCCTTCGGACAGGGCGGGCACTGAAGCTTTCTTT	CASSPSDRAGTEAFF
TRBD1	-	TRBV6-5	TRBJ1-2	TGTGCCAGCAGTTACTCCGGGACAGGGGGTAGTGGCTACACCTTC	CASSYSGTGGSGYTF
TRBD1	-	TRBV6-1	TRBJ1-2	TGTGCCAGCAGTGAAGACAGGGGGGCGAGGGGCTACACCTTC	CASSEDRGARGYTF
TRBD1	-	TRBV2	TRBJ2-5	TGTGCCAGCAGCAGGGGACAGCAAGAGACCCAGTACTTC	CASSRGQQETQYF
TRBD1	-	TRBV7-9	TRBJ1-2	TGTGCCAGCAGCAAACCAGGCCGGGACAGGTTCTATGGCTACACCTTC	CASSKPGRDRFYGYTF
TRBD2	-	TRBV7-6	TRBJ2-7	TGTGCCAGCAGCTTAGTTAGCAGACTAGCGGGAGGTATGAGCTACGAGCAGTACTTC	CASSLVSRLAGGMSYEQYF
-	-	TRBV14	TRBJ1-2	TGTGCCAGCAGCCATTCTTTGGAAAGGGGCGGGAGAGCTAACTATGGCTACACCTTC	CASSHSLERGGRANYGYTF
TRBD1	-	TRBV9	TRBJ2-7	TGTGCCAGCAGCGTTCGACAGGGGACGCCCTACGAGCAGTACTTC	CASSVRQGTPYEQYF
TRBD1	-	TRBV6-1	TRBJ1-6	TGTGCCAGCAGAGTCCTGGGGACAGGCCATTCACCCCTCCACTTT	CASRVLGTGHSPLHF
-	once	TRBV5-6	TRBJ2-5	TGTGCCAGCAGCCAAACAAGGGCGGTGGGAGAGGCCCAGTACTTC	CASSQTRAVGEAQYF
TRBD1	-	TRBV5-1	TRBJ1-1	TGCGCCAGCAGCTTGGAAGGGGGCCGAATGAACACTGAAGCTTTCTTT	CASSLEGGRMNTEAFF
-	-	TRBV5-1	TRBJ1-6	TGCGCCAGCAGCTTGGGTAGGGGTTTCGACAATTCACCCCTCCACTTT	CASSLGRGFDNSPLHF
-	-	TRBV6-5	TRBJ1-2	TGTGCCAGCAGTTACTCGACGGGGAACTATGGCTACACCTTC	CASSYSTGNYGYTF
-	-	TRBV28	TRBJ1-2	TGTGCCATAGGGGGGGGCAGGGCTTATGGCTACACCTTC	CAIGGGRAYGYTF
-	-	TRBV28	TRBJ2-7	TGTGCCAGCAGGACACCTACAGGACCCTACGAGCAGTACTTC	CASRTPTGPYEQYF
-	-	TRBV14	TRBJ2-5	TGTGCCAGCAGCCAAGCTGGAGGAGGGGGCGCGAAGGGAGAGACCCAGTACTTC	CASSQAGGGGAKGETQYF
-	-	TRBV2	TRBJ1-4	TGTGCCAGCAGTGACCAGGGGCAAGAAAAACTGTTTTTT	CASSDQGQEKLFF
-	-	TRBV7-2	TRBJ1-5	TGTGCCAGCAGCTTAACCCAGAATCAGCCCCAGCATTTT	CASSLTQNQPQHF
TRBD1	-	TRBV9	TRBJ1-4	TGTGCCAGCAGCGTAGCTCAGGGGGCTCCTAATGAAAAACTGTTTTTT	CASSVAQGAPNEKLFF
TRBD1	-	TRBV7-9	TRBJ1-2	TGTGCCAGCAGCTTAGGGGGGACAGGGTCGAGCTATGGCTACACCTTC	CASSLGGTGSSYGYTF